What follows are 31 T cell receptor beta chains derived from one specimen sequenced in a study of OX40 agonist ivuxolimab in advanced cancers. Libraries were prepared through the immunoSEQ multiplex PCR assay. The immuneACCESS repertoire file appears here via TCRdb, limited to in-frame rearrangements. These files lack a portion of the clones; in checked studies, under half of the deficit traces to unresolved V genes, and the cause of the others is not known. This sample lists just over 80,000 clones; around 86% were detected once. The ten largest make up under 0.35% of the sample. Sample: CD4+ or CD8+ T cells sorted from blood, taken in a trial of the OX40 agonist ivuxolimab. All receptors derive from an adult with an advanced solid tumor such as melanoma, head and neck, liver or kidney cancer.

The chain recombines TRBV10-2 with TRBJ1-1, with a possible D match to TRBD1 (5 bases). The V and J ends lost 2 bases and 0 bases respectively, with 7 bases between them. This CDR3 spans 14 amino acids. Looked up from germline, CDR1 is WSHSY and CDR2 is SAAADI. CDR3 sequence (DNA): TGCGCCAGCAGTGAGGGGGGTGTGAACACTGAAGCTTTCTTT. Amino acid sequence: CASSEGGVNTEAFF.

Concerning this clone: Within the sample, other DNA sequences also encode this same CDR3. The CDR3 here is CASSASTDTQYF. CDR3 nucleotide sequence: TGCGCCAGCAGCGCCAGCACAGATACGCAGTATTTT. The genes are TRBV5-1 and TRBJ2-3; D unresolved. V was clipped by 4 bases and J by 0 bases, with 3 bases between them. This CDR3 is built from 12 residues. Germline V gene lookup returns CDR1 SGHRS and CDR2 YFSETQ.

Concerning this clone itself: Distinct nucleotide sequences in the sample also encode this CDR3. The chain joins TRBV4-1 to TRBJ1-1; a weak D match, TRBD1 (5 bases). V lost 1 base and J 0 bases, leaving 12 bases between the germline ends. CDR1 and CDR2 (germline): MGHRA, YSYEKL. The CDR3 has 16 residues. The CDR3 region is CASSQVQGPMNTEAFF. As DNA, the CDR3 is TGCGCCAGCAGCCAAGTCCAGGGCCCAATGAACACTGAAGCTTTCTTT.

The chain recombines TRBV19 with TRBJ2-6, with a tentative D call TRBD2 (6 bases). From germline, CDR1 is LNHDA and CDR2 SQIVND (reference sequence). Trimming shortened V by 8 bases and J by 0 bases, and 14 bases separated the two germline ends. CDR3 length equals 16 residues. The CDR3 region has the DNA TGTGCCAGTTCCGGGACTTACAGCTCTGGGGCCAACGTCCTGACTTTC. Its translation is CASSGTYSSGANVLTF.

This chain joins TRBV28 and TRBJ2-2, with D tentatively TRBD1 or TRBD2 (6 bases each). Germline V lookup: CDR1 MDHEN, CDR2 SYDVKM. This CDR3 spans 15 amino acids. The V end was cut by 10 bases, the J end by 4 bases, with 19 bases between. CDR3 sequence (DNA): TGTGCCACCCGGTGGGGGGCAGGGCCCACCGGGGAGCTGTTTTTT. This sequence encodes CATRWGAGPTGELFF.

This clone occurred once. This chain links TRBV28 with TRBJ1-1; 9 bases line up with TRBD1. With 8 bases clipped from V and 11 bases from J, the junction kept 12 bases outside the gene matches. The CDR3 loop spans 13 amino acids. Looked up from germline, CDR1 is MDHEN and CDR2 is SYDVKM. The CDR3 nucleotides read TGTGCCAGCCTCCTACAGGGGGCGCGGGTGGCTTTCTTT. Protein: CASLLQGARVAFF.

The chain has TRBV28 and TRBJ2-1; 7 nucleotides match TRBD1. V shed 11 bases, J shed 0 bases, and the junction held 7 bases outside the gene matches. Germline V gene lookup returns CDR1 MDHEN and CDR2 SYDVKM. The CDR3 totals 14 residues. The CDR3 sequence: CASQGVRSYNEQFF. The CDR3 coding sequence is TGTGCCTCTCAGGGGGTTCGCTCCTACAATGAGCAGTTCTTC.

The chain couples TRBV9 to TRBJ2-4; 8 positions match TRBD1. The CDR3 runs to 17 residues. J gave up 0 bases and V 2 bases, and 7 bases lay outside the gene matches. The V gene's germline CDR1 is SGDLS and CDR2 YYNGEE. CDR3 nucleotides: TGTGCCAGCAGCGTGGGACAGGAAACCTTAGCCAAAAACATTCAGTACTTC. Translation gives CASSVGQETLAKNIQYF. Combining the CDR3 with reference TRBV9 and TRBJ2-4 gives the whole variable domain DSGVTQTPKHLITATGQRVTLRCSPRSGDLSVYWYQQSLDQGLQFLIQYYNGEERAKGNILERFSAQQFPDLHSELNLSSLELGDSALYFCASSVGQETLAKNIQYFGAGTRLSVL.

The CDR3 spells CASSLDTTDTQYF. The CDR3 DNA sequence: TGTGCCAGCAGCTTGGACACCACAGATACGCAGTATTTT. The chain recombines TRBV5-4 with TRBJ2-3; D not resolved. This CDR3 is 13 amino acids long. V was shortened by 0 bases and J by 2 bases, with 4 bases between the two germline ends. Germline V gene sequence: CDR1 SGHNT, CDR2 YYREEE (reference sequence).

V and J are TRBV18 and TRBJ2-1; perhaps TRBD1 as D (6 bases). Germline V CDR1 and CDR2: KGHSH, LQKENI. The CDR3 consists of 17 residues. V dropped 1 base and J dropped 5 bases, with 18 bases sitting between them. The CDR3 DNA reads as TGTGCCAGCTCACCACAGGTTGTCAGGGGCTTAGACAATGAGCAGTTCTTC. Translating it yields CASSPQVVRGLDNEQFF. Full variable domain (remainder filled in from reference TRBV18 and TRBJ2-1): NAGVMQNPRHLVRRRGQEARLRCSPMKGHSHVYWYRQLPEEGLKFMVYLQKENIIDESGMPKERFSAEFPKEGPSILRIQQVVRGDSAAYFCASSPQVVRGLDNEQFFGPGTRLTVL.

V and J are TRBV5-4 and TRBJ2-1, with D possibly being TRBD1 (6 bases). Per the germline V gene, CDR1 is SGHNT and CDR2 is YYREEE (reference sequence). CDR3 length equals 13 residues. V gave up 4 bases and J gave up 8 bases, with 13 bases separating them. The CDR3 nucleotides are TGTGCCAGCAGCCAAAGGCAGGGGCATGAGCAGTTCTTC. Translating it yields CASSQRQGHEQFF. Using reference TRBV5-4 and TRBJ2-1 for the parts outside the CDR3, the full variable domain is ETGVTQSPTHLIKTRGQQVTLRCSSQSGHNTVSWYQQALGQGPQFIFQYYREEENGRGNFPPRFSGLQFPNYSSELNVNALELDDSALYLCASSQRQGHEQFFGPGTRLTVL.

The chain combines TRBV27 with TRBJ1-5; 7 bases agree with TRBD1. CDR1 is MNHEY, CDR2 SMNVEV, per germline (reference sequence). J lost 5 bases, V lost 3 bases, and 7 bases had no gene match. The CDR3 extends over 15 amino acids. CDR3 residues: CASSLEGGAYQPQHF. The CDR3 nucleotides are TGTGCCAGCAGTTTGGAAGGGGGCGCGTATCAGCCCCAGCATTTT.

The CDR3 loop reads CASSPKLAGLPEQYF. The CDR3 bases are TGTGCCAGCAGCCCGAAACTAGCGGGACTGCCCGAGCAGTACTTC. This chain links TRBV7-3 with TRBJ2-7; 10 bases are a match to TRBD2. Germline V lookup: CDR1 SGHTA, CDR2 FQGTGA. Trimming at V came to 5 bases and at J to 6 bases, leaving 10 bases not matched to a gene. This CDR3 is built from 15 residues.

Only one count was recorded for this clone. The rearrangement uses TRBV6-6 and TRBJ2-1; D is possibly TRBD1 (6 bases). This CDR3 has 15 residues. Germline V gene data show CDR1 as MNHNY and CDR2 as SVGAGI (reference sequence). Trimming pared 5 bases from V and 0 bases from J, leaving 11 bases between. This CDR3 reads CASSRGQSSYNEQFF. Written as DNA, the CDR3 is TGTGCCAGCAGTCGTGGACAGAGCTCCTACAATGAGCAGTTCTTC.

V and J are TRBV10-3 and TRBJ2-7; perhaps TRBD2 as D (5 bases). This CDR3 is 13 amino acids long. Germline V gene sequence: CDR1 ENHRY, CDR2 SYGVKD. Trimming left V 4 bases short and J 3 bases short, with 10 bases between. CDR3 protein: CAISAGFGYEQYF. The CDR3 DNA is TGTGCCATCAGTGCGGGGTTTGGCTACGAGCAGTACTTC.

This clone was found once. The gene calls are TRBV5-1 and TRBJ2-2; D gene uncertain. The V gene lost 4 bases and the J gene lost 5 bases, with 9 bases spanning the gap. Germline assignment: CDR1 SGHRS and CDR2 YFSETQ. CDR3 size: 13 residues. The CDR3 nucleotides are TGCGCCAGCAGCCGAGAACAGACCGGGGAGCTGTTTTTT. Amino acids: CASSREQTGELFF.

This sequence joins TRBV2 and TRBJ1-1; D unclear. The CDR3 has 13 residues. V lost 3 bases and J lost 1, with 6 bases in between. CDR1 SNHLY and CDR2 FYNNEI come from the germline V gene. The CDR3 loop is CASSDDQNTEAFF. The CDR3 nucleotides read TGTGCCAGCAGTGACGATCAGAACACTGAAGCTTTCTTT.

CDR3: CASSLRGSGTDTQYF. For the CDR3, the DNA is TGTGCCAGCAGCTTGAGGGGTTCTGGGACAGATACGCAGTATTTT. The chain has TRBV7-9 and TRBJ2-3; possibly TRBD1 or TRBD2 for D (5 bases each). V was shortened by 3 bases and J by 3 bases, with 13 bases between the two germline ends. The CDR3 totals 15 residues. The germline V gene encodes CDR1 SEHNR and CDR2 FQNEAQ (reference sequence).

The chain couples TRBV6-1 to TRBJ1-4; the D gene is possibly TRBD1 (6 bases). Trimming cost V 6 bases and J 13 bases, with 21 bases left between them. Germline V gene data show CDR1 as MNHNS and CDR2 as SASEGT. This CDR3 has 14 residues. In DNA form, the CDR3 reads TGTGCCAGCAGACCGTTTATGGAGGGGGTTGGACTGTTTTTT. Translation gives CASRPFMEGVGLFF.

CDR3 region: CASSLDGGPGELFF. The DNA for the CDR3 is TGCGCCAGCAGCTTGGACGGGGGGCCCGGGGAGCTGTTTTTT. The rearrangement links TRBV5-1 to TRBJ2-2, with D maybe TRBD2 (7 bases). Trimming left V 0 bases short and J 6 bases short, with 9 bases between. The germline V gene encodes CDR1 SGHRS and CDR2 YFSETQ. The CDR3 totals 14 residues.

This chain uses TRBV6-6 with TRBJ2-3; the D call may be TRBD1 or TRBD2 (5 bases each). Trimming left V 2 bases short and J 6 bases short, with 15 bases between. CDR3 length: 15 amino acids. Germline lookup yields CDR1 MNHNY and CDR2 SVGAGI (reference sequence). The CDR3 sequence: CASSYLGAVFDTQYF. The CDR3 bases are TGTGCCAGCAGTTACCTCGGGGCAGTTTTCGATACGCAGTATTTT.

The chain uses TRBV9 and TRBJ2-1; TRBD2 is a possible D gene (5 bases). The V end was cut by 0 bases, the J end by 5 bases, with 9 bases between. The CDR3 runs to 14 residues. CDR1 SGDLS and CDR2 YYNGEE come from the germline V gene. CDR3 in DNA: TGTGCCAGCAGCGTAGCGGGATTCAACAATGAGCAGTTCTTC. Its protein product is CASSVAGFNNEQFF.

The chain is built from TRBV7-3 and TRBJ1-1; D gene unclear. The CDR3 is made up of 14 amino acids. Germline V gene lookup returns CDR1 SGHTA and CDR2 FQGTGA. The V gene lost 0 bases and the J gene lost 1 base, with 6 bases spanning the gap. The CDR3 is CASSLTPGNTEAFF. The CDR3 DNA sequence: TGTGCCAGCAGCTTAACCCCCGGGAACACTGAAGCTTTCTTT.

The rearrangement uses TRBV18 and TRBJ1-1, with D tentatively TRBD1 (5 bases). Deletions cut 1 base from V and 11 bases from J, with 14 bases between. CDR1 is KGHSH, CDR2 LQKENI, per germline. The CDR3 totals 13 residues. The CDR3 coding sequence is TGTGCCAGCTCACCACGACAAACCGAGGGGGCTTTCTTT. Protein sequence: CASSPRQTEGAFF.

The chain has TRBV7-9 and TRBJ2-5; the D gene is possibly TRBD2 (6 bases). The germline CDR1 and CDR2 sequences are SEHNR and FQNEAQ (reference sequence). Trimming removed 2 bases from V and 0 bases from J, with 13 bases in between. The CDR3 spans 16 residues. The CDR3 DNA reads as TGTGCCAGCAGCTTACTTGGGGCGGGAAACCAAGAGACCCAGTACTTC. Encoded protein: CASSLLGAGNQETQYF. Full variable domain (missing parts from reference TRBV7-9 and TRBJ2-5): DTGVSQNPRHKITKRGQNVTFRCDPISEHNRLYWYRQTLGQGPEFLTYFQNEAQLEKSRLLSDRFSAERPKGSFSTLEIQRTEQGDSAMYLCASSLLGAGNQETQYFGPGTRLLVL.

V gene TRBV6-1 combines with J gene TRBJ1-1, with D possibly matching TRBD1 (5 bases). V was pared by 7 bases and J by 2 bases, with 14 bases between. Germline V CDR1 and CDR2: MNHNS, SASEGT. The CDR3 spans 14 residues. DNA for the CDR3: TGTGCCAGCACCATTACAGGACCCAACACTGAAGCTTTCTTT. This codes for CASTITGPNTEAFF.

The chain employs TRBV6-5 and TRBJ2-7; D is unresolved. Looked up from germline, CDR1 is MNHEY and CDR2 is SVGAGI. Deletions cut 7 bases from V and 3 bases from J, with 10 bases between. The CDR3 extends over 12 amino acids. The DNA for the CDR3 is TGTGCCAGCAAAGGGATGAGCTACGAGCAGTACTTC. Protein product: CASKGMSYEQYF.

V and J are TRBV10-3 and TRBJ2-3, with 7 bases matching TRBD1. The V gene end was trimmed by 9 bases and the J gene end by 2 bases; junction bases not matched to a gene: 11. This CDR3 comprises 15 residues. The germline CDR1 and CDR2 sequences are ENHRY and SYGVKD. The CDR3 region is CAISKGQILTDTQYF. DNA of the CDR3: TGTGCCATATCTAAGGGACAGATCCTCACAGATACGCAGTATTTT.

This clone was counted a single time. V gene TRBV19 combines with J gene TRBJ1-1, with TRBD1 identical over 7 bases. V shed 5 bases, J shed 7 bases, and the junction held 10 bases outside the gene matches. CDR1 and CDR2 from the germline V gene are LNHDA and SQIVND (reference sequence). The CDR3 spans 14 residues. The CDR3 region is CASSPSTGSNEAFF. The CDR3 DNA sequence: TGTGCCAGTAGTCCTTCGACAGGGTCTAATGAAGCTTTCTTT.

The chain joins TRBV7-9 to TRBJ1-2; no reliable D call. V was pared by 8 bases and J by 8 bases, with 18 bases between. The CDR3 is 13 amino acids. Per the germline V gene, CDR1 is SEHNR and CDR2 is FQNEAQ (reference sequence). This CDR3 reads CASQRLLDQGYTF. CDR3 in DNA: TGTGCCAGCCAAAGGCTCTTGGATCAAGGCTACACCTTC.

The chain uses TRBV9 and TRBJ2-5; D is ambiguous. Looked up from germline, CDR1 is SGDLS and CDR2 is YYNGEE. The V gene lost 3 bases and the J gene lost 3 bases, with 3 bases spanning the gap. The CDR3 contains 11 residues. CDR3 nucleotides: TGTGCCAGCAGCGGAGAAGAGACCCAGTACTTC. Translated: CASSGEETQYF.